These 27 T cell receptor beta chains came from one sample sequenced in a study of CD8 T cells in ankylosing spondylitis. MiXCR was run by TCRdb on the 5' RACE reads, yielding one entry per CDR3 protein. The table has a few hundred thousand distinct CDR3 sequences, roughly a sixth seen once. The study, taken as a whole, reports: Characteristic of ankylosing spondylitis blood, it appeared, was a TCR beta motif comprising 7 to 9 highly homologous variants.

These TCRs' antigens remain unknown. Specimen: blood, either unsorted or a sorted T cell fraction (not recorded which). Receptor source: a male donor with ankylosing spondylitis.

The chain recombines TRBV7-9 with TRBJ2-7, with 9 positions matching TRBD1. V shed 4 bases, J shed 6 bases, and the junction held 10 bases outside the gene matches. The length of the CDR3 is 15 residues. Germline CDR1 SEHNR, CDR2 FQNEAQ (reference sequence). The CDR3 DNA reads TGTGCCAGCAGCTCTAGGGACAGGGCAAGCAGCGAGCAGTACTTC. It translates to CASSSRDRASSEQYF.

In this sample, this clonotype turned up a few times. The chain employs TRBV20-1 and TRBJ2-3; 7 bases match TRBD1. The CDR3 is made up of 14 amino acids. V trimming: 5 bases; J trimming: 8 bases; junction bases outside the gene matches: 13. Germline V gene sequence: CDR1 DFQATT, CDR2 SNEGSKA (reference sequence). The DNA of the CDR3 is TGCAGTGCTGCAGGGGGTTCGCTAGGGGGTACGCAGTATTTT. This sequence encodes CSAAGGSLGGTQYF.

This clonotype came up a few times. The gene calls are TRBV18 and TRBJ1-1, with unresolved D. In germline, CDR1 is KGHSH, CDR2 LQKENI. V was clipped by 5 bases and J by 0 bases, with 10 bases between them. The CDR3 has 14 residues. For the CDR3, the DNA is TGTGCCAGCTCATCAAAGAATATGAACACTGAAGCTTTCTTT. The encoded protein is CASSSKNMNTEAFF.

The V and J genes are TRBV7-9 and TRBJ2-2; D possibly uses TRBD1 or TRBD2 (5 bases each). The CDR3 spans 17 residues. Germline CDR1 and CDR2: SEHNR and FQNEAQ (reference sequence). Trimming took 4 bases from V and 7 from J, leaving 22 bases between them. The CDR3 nucleotides read TGTGCCAGCAGCTCACACCCAGGAGGACACTTGAACGGGGAGCTGTTTTTT. As protein: CASSSHPGGHLNGELFF. The full variable domain, rest sourced from reference TRBV7-9 and TRBJ2-2, is DTGVSQNPRHKITKRGQNVTFRCDPISEHNRLYWYRQTLGQGPEFLTYFQNEAQLEKSRLLSDRFSAERPKGSFSTLEIQRTEQGDSAMYLCASSSHPGGHLNGELFFGEGSRLTVL.

This clonotype was detected only a few times. The V and J genes are TRBV7-2 and TRBJ2-2; TRBD1 matches at 12 bases. The J segment lost 5 bases and the V segment lost 5 bases, leaving 9 bases of the junction unmatched. CDR3 size: 17 residues. The germline V gene encodes CDR1 SGHTA and CDR2 FQGNSA. CDR3 nucleotide sequence: TGTGCCAGCAGCGGTCACCGGGACAGGGGGCTTACCGGGGAGCTGTTTTTT. Protein: CASSGHRDRGLTGELFF.

V and J are TRBV27 and TRBJ1-6; D unclear. Germline CDR1 and CDR2: MNHEY and SMNVEV (reference sequence). Trimming shortened V by 2 bases and J by 8 bases, and 13 bases separated the two germline ends. The CDR3 has 15 residues. CDR3 protein: CASSLGGQYYSPLHF. The DNA of the CDR3 is TGTGCCAGCAGTTTAGGTGGTCAGTACTATTCACCCCTCCACTTT.

The V call is TRBV5-1, the J call TRBJ2-7, with TRBD1 identical over 9 bases. CDR3 length equals 13 residues. The trim removed 0 bases at V and 5 bases at J, leaving 0 bases unmatched. Per the germline V gene, CDR1 is SGHRS and CDR2 is YFSETQ. For the CDR3, the DNA is TGCGCCAGCAGCTTGGGGGACAGGGACGAGCAGTACTTC. As protein: CASSLGDRDEQYF.

This clonotype has at least ten counts. The chain is built from TRBV5-1 and TRBJ1-2; D is undetermined. The CDR3 loop spans 13 amino acids. V lost 7 bases and J 1 base, leaving 11 bases between the germline ends. Germline V gene sequence: CDR1 SGHRS, CDR2 YFSETQ. Here the CDR3 DNA reads TGCGCCAGCCAAGCTGACCTTAACTATGGCTACACCTTC. This sequence encodes CASQADLNYGYTF.

This clonotype has more than one count but fewer than ten. V gene TRBV4-1 combines with J gene TRBJ1-5, with a possible D match to TRBD1 (5 bases). CDR1 and CDR2 (germline): MGHRA, YSYEKL. The ends were cut back, 0 bases at V and 1 base at J, with 10 bases in the middle. The CDR3 covers 16 residues. CDR3 in DNA: TGCGCCAGCAGCCAAGAACCGGGGGAGAGCAATCAGCCCCAGCATTTT. Translated: CASSQEPGESNQPQHF.

The chain uses TRBV6-2 or TRBV6-3 and TRBJ2-2, with D unresolved. CDR3 length: 15 amino acids. V lost 2 bases and J 1 base, leaving 8 bases between the germline ends. The germline V gene has CDR1 MNHEY and CDR2 SVGEGT. CDR3 sequence: CASSYGFRNTGELFF. The CDR3 nucleotides read TGTGCCAGCAGTTACGGATTCAGGAACACCGGGGAGCTGTTTTTT.

This rearrangement joins TRBV5-1 to TRBJ2-7; no firm D call. The V end was cut by 0 bases, the J end by 4 bases, with 17 bases between. The CDR3 has 16 amino acids. From germline, CDR1 is SGHRS and CDR2 YFSETQ. This CDR3 reads CASSLDVLDGKYEQYF. In nucleotides, the CDR3 is TGCGCCAGCAGCTTGGATGTTCTGGATGGGAAATACGAGCAGTACTTC.

This clonotype was seen a few times. The rearrangement uses TRBV5-6 and TRBJ1-1, with 7 bases matching TRBD1. The V segment lost 6 bases and the J segment 0 bases; nucleotides outside the gene matches: 11. The CDR3 covers 16 residues. The germline V gene encodes CDR1 SGHDT and CDR2 YYEEEE. CDR3 amino acids: CASNKLRTGLNTEAFF. CDR3 in DNA: TGTGCCAGCAACAAACTAAGGACAGGCTTGAACACTGAAGCTTTCTTT.

This clonotype was seen more than once but under ten times. J is TRBJ1-2 and V is TRBV4-2, with 7 bases aligning to TRBD1. CDR3 size: 15 residues. The ends lost 5 bases at V and 0 bases at J; junction bases unmatched: 6. Germline values: CDR1 LGHNA, CDR2 YNFKEQ. In nucleotides, the CDR3 is TGTGCCAGCAGCGCGACGGGGACAGCTAACTATGGCTACACCTTC. It codes for CASSATGTANYGYTF.

This clonotype was seen only a few times. The chain carries TRBV20-1 and TRBJ2-2, with TRBD2 matching 10 bases. Germline CDR1 and CDR2: DFQATT and SNEGSKA (reference sequence). The CDR3 covers 16 residues. J lost 0 bases, V lost 6 bases, and 7 bases had no gene match. CDR3 residues: CSALSGRPANTGELFF. CDR3 DNA sequence: TGCAGTGCCCTTAGCGGGAGGCCTGCGAACACCGGGGAGCTGTTTTTT.

This clonotype was counted only a few times. V gene TRBV28 combines with J gene TRBJ1-5; D unresolved. The CDR3 runs 15 residues. Trimming cost V 3 bases and J 3 bases, with 12 bases left between them. From germline, CDR1 is MDHEN and CDR2 SYDVKM. CDR3 sequence reads: CASSFGRRNNQPQHF. The CDR3 DNA reads TGTGCCAGCAGTTTTGGTAGGAGGAACAATCAGCCCCAGCATTTT.

A few counts support this clonotype. The rearrangement joins TRBV29-1 to TRBJ1-2, with 11 bases that match TRBD1. V was pared by 6 bases and J by 8 bases, with 5 bases of the junction left unmatched. The CDR3 runs to 12 residues. From germline, CDR1 is SQVTM and CDR2 ANQGSEA. CDR3 bases: TGCAGCGTGGGACAGGGGGAGATGGGCTACACCTTC. It is translated as CSVGQGEMGYTF.

The chain uses TRBV13 and TRBJ2-1; 9 nucleotides agree with TRBD2. Per germline, CDR1 PRHDT and CDR2 FYEKMQ (reference sequence). J lost 8 bases, V lost 5 bases, and 10 bases had no gene match. CDR3 size: 15 residues. The CDR3 region is CASSLLGTSIYEQFF. The CDR3 DNA follows: TGTGCCAGCAGCCTCCTGGGGACTAGCATCTATGAGCAGTTCTTC.

About this clonotype itself: At one boundary the junction diverges from the germline segment, which might be a read error. V usage is TRBV12-3 or TRBV12-4 and J usage is TRBJ2-1, with TRBD2 matching over 16 bases. The CDR3 loop spans 18 amino acids. The CDR3 is CACSRGLAGGLRVSEQFF. DNA for the CDR3: TGTGCCTGCAGTCGGGGACTAGCGGGGGGGTTGCGTGTGAGTGAGCAGTTCTTC.

This clonotype was seen repeatedly, ten times or more. The V call is TRBV11-2, the J call TRBJ2-1, with TRBD1 matching 8 bases. The CDR3 is 15 residues long. Germline CDR1 and CDR2: SGHAT and FQNNGV. The V and J ends lost 5 bases and 0 bases, in that order; junction bases with no gene match: 3. CDR3 loop: CASSTDRGSYNEQFF. CDR3 sequence (DNA): TGTGCCAGCAGCACCGACAGGGGCTCCTACAATGAGCAGTTCTTC.

This clonotype appeared a single time. The chain uses TRBV6-5 and TRBJ2-2, with D perhaps matching TRBD1 or TRBD2 (6 bases each). The CDR3 is made up of 16 amino acids. V dropped 3 bases and J dropped 6 bases, with 17 bases sitting between them. Germline CDR1 and CDR2: MNHEY and SVGAGI. In DNA form, the CDR3 reads TGTGCCAGCAGTTATGGGTCGGGGGCTCTTCCCGGGGAGCTGTTTTTT. Its translation: CASSYGSGALPGELFF.

This clonotype came up a few times. The rearrangement uses TRBV15 and TRBJ2-2; 8 bases align to TRBD2. Trimming removed 0 bases from V and 4 bases from J; junction bases left unmatched: 7. The CDR3 loop spans 17 amino acids. CDR1 is LNHNV, CDR2 YYDKDF, per germline (reference sequence). The CDR3 coding sequence is TGTGCCACCAGCAGAGACCCGTCCGGGACTAGCACCGGGGAGCTGTTTTTT. This gives the protein CATSRDPSGTSTGELFF.

CDR3 sequence reads: CASRQYGGYNTEAFF. CDR3 in DNA: TGTGCCAGCAGACAATATGGGGGTTACAACACTGAAGCTTTCTTT. This chain connects TRBV3-1 to TRBJ1-1; the D gene is possibly TRBD1 (5 bases). CDR3 length: 15 amino acids. Between the trimmed V and J ends, which lost 6 bases and 2 bases, there was a span of 16 bases. Germline V CDR1 and CDR2: LGHDT, YNNKEL (reference sequence).

This clonotype has a handful of counts. The V and J genes are TRBV12-3 or TRBV12-4 and TRBJ2-4; 7 positions agree with TRBD1. This CDR3 comprises 17 residues. V gave up 2 bases and J gave up 0 bases; unmatched junction bases: 7. The chain's CDR3 is CASSLRDSSLAKNIQYF. In nucleotides, the CDR3 is TGTGCCAGCAGTTTAAGGGACAGCTCTCTAGCCAAAAACATTCAGTACTTC.

V gene TRBV5-1 combines with J gene TRBJ2-3, with 7 bases matching TRBD2. CDR3 size: 13 residues. V lost 4 bases, J lost 7 bases, and 6 bases stayed unmatched. Germline loops: CDR1 SGHRS, CDR2 YFSETQ. For the CDR3, the DNA is TGCGCCAGCAGCGGGGGGACTACAAATACGCAGTATTTT. Translated, it gives CASSGGTTNTQYF.

In this sample, this clonotype turned up a few times. This chain links TRBV7-2 with TRBJ2-2, with TRBD2 identical over 9 bases. The germline V gene has CDR1 SGHTA and CDR2 FQGNSA. The CDR3 runs 16 residues. V was pared by 0 bases and J by 8 bases, with 7 bases of the junction left unmatched. The DNA for the CDR3 is TGTGCCAGCAGCTTAGCACCGGCGGGAGGGCCAGGGGAGCTGTTTTTT. Encoded protein: CASSLAPAGGPGELFF.

This clonotype was found many times. This chain links TRBV2 with TRBJ1-4; D is perhaps TRBD1 (6 bases). This CDR3 has 13 residues. CDR1 is SNHLY and CDR2 is FYNNEI in the germline V gene. Deletions cut 5 bases from V and 8 bases from J, with 12 bases between. The CDR3 bases are TGTGCCAGCAGTACAGGGTTCGACGAAAAACTGTTTTTT. Amino acid sequence: CASSTGFDEKLFF. Supplemented by reference TRBV2 and TRBJ1-4, the full variable domain reads EPEVTQTPSHQVTQMGQEVILRCVPISNHLYFYWYRQILGQKVEFLVSFYNNEISEKSEIFDDQFSVERPDGSNFTLKIRSTKLEDSAMYFCASSTGFDEKLFFGSGTQLSVL.

As regards this clonotype: One end of the junction is discordant with germline, which a read error may explain. The V and J genes are TRBV11-2 and TRBJ1-6; D unclear. Germline CDR1 SGHAT, CDR2 FQNNGV. The CDR3 contains 14 residues. The DNA for the CDR3 is TGTGCCAGCAGCTTAGTGCCGGGAAATTTACCCCTCCACTTT. It yields the protein CASSLVPGNLPLHF. The whole variable domain, remainder taken from reference TRBV11-2 and TRBJ1-6, is EAGVAQSPRYKIIEKRQSVAFWCNPISGHATLYWYQQILGQGPKLLIQFQNNGVVDDSQLPKDRFSAERLKGVDSTLKIQPAKLEDSAVYLCASSLVPGNLPLHFGNGTRLTVT.